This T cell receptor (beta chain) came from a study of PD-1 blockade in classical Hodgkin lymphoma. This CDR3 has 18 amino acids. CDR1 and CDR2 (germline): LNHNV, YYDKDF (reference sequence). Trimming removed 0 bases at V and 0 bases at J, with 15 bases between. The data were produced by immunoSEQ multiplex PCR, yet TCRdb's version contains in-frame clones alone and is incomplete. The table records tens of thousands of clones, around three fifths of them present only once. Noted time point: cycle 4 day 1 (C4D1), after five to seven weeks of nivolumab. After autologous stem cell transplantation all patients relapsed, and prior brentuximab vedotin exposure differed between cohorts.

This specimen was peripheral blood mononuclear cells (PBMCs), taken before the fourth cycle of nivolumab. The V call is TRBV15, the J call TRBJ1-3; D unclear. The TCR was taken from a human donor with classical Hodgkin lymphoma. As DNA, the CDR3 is TGTGCCACCAGCAGAGATTGGGCAGGCCTTGCCTCTGGAAACACCATATATTTT. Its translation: CATSRDWAGLASGNTIYF.